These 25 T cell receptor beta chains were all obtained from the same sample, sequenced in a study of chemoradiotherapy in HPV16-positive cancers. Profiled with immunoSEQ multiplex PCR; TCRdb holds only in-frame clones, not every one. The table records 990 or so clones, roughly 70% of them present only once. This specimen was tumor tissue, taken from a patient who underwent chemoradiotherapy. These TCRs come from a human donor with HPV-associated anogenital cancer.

CDR3 residues: CASSAGTPRSEQYF. CDR3 sequence (DNA): TGTGCCAGCAGTGCCGGGACACCACGGTCGGAGCAGTACTTC. V is TRBV6-5 and J is TRBJ2-7, with D possibly TRBD1 on 6 matching bases. V lost 5 bases and J lost 7, with 18 bases in between. CDR1 MNHEY and CDR2 SVGAGI come from the germline V gene. The CDR3 runs to 14 residues.

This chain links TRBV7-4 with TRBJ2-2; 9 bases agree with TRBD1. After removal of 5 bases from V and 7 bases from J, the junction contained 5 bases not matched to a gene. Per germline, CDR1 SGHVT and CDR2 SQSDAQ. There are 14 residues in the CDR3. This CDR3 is CASSTQGASGELFF. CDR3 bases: TGTGCCAGCAGCACACAGGGGGCAAGCGGGGAGCTGTTTTTT.

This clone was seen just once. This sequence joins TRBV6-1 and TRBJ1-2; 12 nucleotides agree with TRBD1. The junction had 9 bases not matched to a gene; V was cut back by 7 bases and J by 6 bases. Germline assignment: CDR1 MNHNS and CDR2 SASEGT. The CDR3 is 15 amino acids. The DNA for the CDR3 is TGTGCCAGCACTAGGGACAGGGGGCTACAGAATGGCTACACCTTC. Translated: CASTRDRGLQNGYTF.

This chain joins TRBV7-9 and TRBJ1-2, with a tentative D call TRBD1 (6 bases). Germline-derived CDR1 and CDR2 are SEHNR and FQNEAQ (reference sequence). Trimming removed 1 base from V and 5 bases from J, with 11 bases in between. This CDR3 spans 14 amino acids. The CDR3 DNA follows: TGTGCCAGCAGCTTAGTTACAGGGAATTATGGCTACACCTTC. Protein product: CASSLVTGNYGYTF.

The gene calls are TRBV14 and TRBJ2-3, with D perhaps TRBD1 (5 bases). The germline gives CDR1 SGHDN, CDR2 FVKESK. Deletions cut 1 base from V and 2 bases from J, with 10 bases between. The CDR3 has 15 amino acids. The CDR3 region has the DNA TGTGCCAGCAGCCAAGTAGCAGGGATCACAGATACGCAGTATTTT. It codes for CASSQVAGITDTQYF.

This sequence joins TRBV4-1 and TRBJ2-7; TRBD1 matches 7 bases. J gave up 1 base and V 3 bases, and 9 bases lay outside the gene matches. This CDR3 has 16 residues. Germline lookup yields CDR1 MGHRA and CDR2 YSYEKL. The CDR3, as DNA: TGCGCCAGCAGCCAGTCGAGGACAGGACTTTCCTACGAGCAGTACTTC. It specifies CASSQSRTGLSYEQYF.

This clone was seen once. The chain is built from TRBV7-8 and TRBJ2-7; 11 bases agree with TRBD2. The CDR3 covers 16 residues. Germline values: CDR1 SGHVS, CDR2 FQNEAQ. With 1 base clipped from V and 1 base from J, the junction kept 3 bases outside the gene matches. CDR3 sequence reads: CASSLEASGGSYEQYF. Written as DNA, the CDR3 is TGTGCCAGCAGCTTAGAAGCTAGCGGGGGGTCCTACGAGCAGTACTTC.

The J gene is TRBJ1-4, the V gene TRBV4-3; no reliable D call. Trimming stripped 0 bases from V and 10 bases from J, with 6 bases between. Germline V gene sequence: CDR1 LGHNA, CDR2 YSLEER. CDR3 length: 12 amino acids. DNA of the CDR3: TGCGCCAGCAGCCAAGACGATGGAAAACTGTTTTTT. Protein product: CASSQDDGKLFF.

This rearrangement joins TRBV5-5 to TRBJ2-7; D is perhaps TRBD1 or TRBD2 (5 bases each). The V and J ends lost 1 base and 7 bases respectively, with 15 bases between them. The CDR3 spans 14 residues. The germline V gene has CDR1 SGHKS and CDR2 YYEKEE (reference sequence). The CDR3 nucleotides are TGTGCCAGCAGCTTGTCCGGGACCCCGAGGGAGCAGTACTTC. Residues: CASSLSGTPREQYF.

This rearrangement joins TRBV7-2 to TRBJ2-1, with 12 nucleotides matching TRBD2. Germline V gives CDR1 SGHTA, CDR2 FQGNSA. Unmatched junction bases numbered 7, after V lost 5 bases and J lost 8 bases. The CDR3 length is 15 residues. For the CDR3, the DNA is TGTGCCAGCAGCCGGCGGACTAGCGGGATTGATGAGCAGTTCTTC. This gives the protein CASSRRTSGIDEQFF. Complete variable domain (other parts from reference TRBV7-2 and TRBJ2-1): GAGVSQSPSNKVTEKGKDVELRCDPISGHTALYWYRQSLGQGLEFLIYFQGNSAPDKSGLPSDRFSAERTGGSVSTLTIQRTQQEDSAVYLCASSRRTSGIDEQFFGPGTRLTVL.

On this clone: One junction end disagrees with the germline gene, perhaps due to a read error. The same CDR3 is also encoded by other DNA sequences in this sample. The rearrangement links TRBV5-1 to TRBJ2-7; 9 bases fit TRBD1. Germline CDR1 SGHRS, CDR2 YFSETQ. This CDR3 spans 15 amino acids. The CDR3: CASSFQGQGPDEQYF. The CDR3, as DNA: TGTGCCAGCAGCTTTCAGGGACAGGGTCCCGACGAGCAGTACTTC.

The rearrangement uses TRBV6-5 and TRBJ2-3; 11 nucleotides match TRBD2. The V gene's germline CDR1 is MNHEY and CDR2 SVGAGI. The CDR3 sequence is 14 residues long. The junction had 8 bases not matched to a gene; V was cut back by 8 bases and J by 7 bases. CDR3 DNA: TGTGCCAGCGGTACTAGCGGGGGTTTAAATACGCAGTATTTT. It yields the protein CASGTSGGLNTQYF.

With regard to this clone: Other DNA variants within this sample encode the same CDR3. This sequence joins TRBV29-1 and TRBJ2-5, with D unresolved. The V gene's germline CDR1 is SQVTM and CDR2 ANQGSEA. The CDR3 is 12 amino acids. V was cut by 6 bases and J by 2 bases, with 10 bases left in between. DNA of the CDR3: TGCAGCGTCCGGTTGCTACAAGAGACCCAGTACTTC. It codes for CSVRLLQETQYF.

CDR3 DNA sequence: TGTGCCAGTAGTATAGAGAACACTGAAGCTTTCTTT. It is translated as CASSIENTEAFF. The chain employs TRBV19 and TRBJ1-1; no reliable D call. CDR1 is LNHDA and CDR2 is SQIVND in the germline V gene (reference sequence). The CDR3 is 12 amino acids. V lost 0 bases, J lost 1 base, and 0 bases lay in between. The full variable domain, its missing parts supplied by reference TRBV19 and TRBJ1-1, is DGGITQSPKYLFRKEGQNVTLSCEQNLNHDAMYWYRQDPGQGLRLIYYSQIVNDFQKGDIAEGYSVSREKKESFPLTVTSAQKNPTAFYLCASSIENTEAFFGQGTRLTVV.

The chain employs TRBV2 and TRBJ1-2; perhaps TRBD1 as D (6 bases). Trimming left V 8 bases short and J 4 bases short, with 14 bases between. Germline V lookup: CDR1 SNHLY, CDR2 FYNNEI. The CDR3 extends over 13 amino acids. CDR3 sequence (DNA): TGTGCCAGCGTGTCAGGGGAAATCTATGGCTACACCTTC. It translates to CASVSGEIYGYTF. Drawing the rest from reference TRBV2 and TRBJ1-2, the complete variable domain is EPEVTQTPSHQVTQMGQEVILRCVPISNHLYFYWYRQILGQKVEFLVSFYNNEISEKSEIFDDQFSVERPDGSNFTLKIRSTKLEDSAMYFCASVSGEIYGYTFGSGTRLTVV.

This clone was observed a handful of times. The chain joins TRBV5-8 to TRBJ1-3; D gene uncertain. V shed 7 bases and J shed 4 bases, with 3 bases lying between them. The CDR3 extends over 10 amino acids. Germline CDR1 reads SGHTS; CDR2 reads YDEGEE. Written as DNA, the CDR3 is TGTGCCAGCGGCGGAAACACCATATATTTT. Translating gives CASGGNTIYF.

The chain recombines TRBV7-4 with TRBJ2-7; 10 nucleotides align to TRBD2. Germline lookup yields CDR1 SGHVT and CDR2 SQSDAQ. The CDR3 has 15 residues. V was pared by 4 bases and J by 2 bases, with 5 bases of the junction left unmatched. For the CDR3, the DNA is TGTGCCAGCAGCTCCACTAGCGGGATTACCTACGAGCAGTACTTC. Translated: CASSSTSGITYEQYF.

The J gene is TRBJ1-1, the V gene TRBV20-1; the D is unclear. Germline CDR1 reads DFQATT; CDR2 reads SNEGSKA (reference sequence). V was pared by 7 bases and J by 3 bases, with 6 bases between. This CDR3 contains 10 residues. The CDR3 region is CSDGYTEAFF. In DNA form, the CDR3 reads TGCAGTGACGGCTACACTGAAGCTTTCTTT.

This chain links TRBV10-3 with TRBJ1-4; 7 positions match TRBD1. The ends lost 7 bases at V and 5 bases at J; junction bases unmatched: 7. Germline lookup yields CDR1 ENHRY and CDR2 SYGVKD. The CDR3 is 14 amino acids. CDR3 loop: CAIKKGAENEKLFF. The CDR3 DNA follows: TGTGCCATCAAAAAGGGGGCGGAAAATGAAAAACTGTTTTTT.

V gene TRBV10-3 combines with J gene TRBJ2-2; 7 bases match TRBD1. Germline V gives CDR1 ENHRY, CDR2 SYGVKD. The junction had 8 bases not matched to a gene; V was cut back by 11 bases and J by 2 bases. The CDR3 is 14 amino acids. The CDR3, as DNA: TGTGCCGTGTCGACAGGGTTAAACACCGGGGAGCTGTTTTTT. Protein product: CAVSTGLNTGELFF.

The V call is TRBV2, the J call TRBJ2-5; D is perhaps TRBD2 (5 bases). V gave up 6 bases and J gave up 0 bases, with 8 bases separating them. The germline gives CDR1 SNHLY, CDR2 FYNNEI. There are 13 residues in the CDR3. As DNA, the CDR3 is TGTGCCAGCAGGGGAGAGTACCAAGAGACCCAGTACTTC. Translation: CASRGEYQETQYF.

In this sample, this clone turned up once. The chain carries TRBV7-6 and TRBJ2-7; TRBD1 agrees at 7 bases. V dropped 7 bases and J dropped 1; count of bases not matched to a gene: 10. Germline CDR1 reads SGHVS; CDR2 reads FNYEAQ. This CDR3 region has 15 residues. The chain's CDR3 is CASKALGTASYEQYF. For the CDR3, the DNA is TGTGCCAGCAAAGCTCTCGGGACAGCGTCCTACGAGCAGTACTTC.

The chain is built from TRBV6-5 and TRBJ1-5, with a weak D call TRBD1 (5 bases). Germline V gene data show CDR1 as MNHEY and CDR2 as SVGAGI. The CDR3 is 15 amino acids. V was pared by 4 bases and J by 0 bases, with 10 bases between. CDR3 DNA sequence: TGTGCCAGCAGTTCGGGGGGGAATAGCAATCAGCCCCAGCATTTT. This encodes CASSSGGNSNQPQHF.

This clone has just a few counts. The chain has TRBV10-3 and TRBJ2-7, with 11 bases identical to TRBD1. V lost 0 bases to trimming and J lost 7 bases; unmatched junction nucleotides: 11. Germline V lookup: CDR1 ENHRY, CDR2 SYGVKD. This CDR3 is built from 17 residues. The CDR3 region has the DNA TGTGCCATCAGTGAGTCGAGTACGGACAGGGGGCGGGATGAGCAGTACTTC. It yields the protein CAISESSTDRGRDEQYF.

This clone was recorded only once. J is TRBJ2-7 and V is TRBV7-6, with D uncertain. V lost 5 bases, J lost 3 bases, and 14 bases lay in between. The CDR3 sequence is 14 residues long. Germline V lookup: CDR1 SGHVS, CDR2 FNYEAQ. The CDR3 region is CASSEDGRFYEQYF. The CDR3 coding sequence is TGTGCCAGCAGCGAGGACGGACGGTTCTACGAGCAGTACTTC.